What follows are 18 T cell receptor beta chains derived from one specimen sequenced in a study of cytomegalovirus exposure and HLA in healthy donors. The PCR employed 60 Vbeta primers together with 13 Jbeta primers. TCRdb's table, derived via immunoSEQ multiplex PCR, lists solely in-frame clones and lacks some. The sample carries more than 50,000 clones, about 70% recorded once. Source material: PBMCs. The origin of the receptors is a woman in her fifties or sixties in good health and CMV-seropositive.

V is TRBV7-8 and J is TRBJ2-5; a possible D gene is TRBD2 (6 bases). The germline gives CDR1 SGHVS, CDR2 FQNEAQ. This CDR3 region has 17 residues. Trimming took off 1 base at V and 5 bases at J, with 20 bases between the two ends. The CDR3 bases are TGTGCCAGCAGCTTAGGCCGCTTCCGGGGGTCCGACGAGACCCAGTACTTC. This codes for CASSLGRFRGSDETQYF.

The CDR3: CASSPLRRGGARTEQFF. The CDR3 DNA is TGTGCCAGCAGTCCCTTGCGGCGAGGGGGTGCCCGAACTGAGCAGTTCTTC. The chain employs TRBV7-2 and TRBJ2-1; a weak D match, TRBD1 (6 bases). The germline V and J ends were trimmed by 6 bases and 9 bases, with 27 bases remaining between them. Germline values: CDR1 SGHTA, CDR2 FQGNSA. This CDR3 is built from 17 residues.

This clone occurred a few times. The rearrangement uses TRBV2 and TRBJ1-5; TRBD1 matches 9 bases. V gave up 6 bases and J gave up 7 bases; unmatched junction bases: 7. CDR3 length: 14 amino acids. Germline values: CDR1 SNHLY, CDR2 FYNNEI. In nucleotides, the CDR3 is TGTGCCAGCAGCGGGACAGGGTTGGAACAGCCCCAGCATTTT. It codes for CASSGTGLEQPQHF.

The chain is built from TRBV18 and TRBJ2-7, with TRBD1 matching over 7 bases. V was clipped by 2 bases and J by 3 bases; unmatched bases: 4. In germline, CDR1 is KGHSH, CDR2 LQKENI. This CDR3 region has 14 residues. CDR3 residues: CASSPGQGDYEQYF. The CDR3 coding sequence is TGTGCCAGCTCACCAGGCCAGGGGGACTACGAGCAGTACTTC.

J is TRBJ1-4 and V is TRBV18; 12 nucleotides line up with TRBD1. J lost 6 bases, V lost 2 bases, and 7 bases had no gene match. CDR3 length: 17 residues. Germline V gives CDR1 KGHSH, CDR2 LQKENI. The CDR3 loop reads CASSPRDRGRYDEKLFF. In nucleotides, the CDR3 is TGTGCCAGCTCACCAAGGGACAGGGGGCGTTACGATGAAAAACTGTTTTTT. Together with reference TRBV18 and TRBJ1-4, the CDR3 gives the full variable domain: NAGVMQNPRHLVRRRGQEARLRCSPMKGHSHVYWYRQLPEEGLKFMVYLQKENIIDESGMPKERFSAEFPKEGPSILRIQQVVRGDSAAYFCASSPRDRGRYDEKLFFGSGTQLSVL.

This clone was recorded a few times. The CDR3 sequence: CASGTAFNEKLFF. The CDR3 coding sequence is TGTGCCTCAGGGACAGCCTTTAATGAAAAACTGTTTTTT. The gene calls are TRBV7-2 and TRBJ1-4; TRBD1 matches at 7 bases. There are 13 residues in the CDR3. V was pared by 11 bases and J by 4 bases, with 7 bases of the junction left unmatched. CDR1 and CDR2 (germline): SGHTA, FQGNSA.

In the case of this clone: One end of the junction fails to match germline, which may point to a read error. This chain links TRBV9 with TRBJ2-7, with TRBD1 as a possible D gene (6 bases). The CDR3 runs to 15 residues. Looked up from germline, CDR1 is SGDLS and CDR2 is YYNGEE. CDR3 nucleotide sequence: TGTACCAGCAGCTTCCAGTCGGCACAGGGTGGCGAGCAGTACTTC. It translates to CTSSFQSAQGGEQYF.

Only one count was recorded for this clone. This rearrangement joins TRBV28 to TRBJ1-5; a weak D match, TRBD1 (5 bases). V was clipped by 2 bases and J by 4 bases, with 12 bases between them. Germline V gives CDR1 MDHEN, CDR2 SYDVKM. This CDR3 is 15 amino acids long. The CDR3 loop reads CASSLTGGPNQPQHF. The CDR3 DNA reads TGTGCCAGCAGTTTAACGGGGGGTCCTAATCAGCCCCAGCATTTT. Combining the CDR3 with reference TRBV28 and TRBJ1-5 gives the whole variable domain DVKVTQSSRYLVKRTGEKVFLECVQDMDHENMFWYRQDPGLGLRLIYFSYDVKMKEKGDIPEGYSVSREKKERFSLILESASTNQTSMYLCASSLTGGPNQPQHFGDGTRLSIL.

Only a few counts were recorded for this clone. The rearrangement links TRBV9 to TRBJ2-2; 8 positions agree with TRBD2. CDR1 and CDR2 from the germline V gene are SGDLS and YYNGEE. After removal of 0 bases from V and 4 bases from J, the junction contained 2 bases not matched to a gene. This CDR3 contains 15 residues. CDR3 sequence: CASSVELAVTGELFF. The CDR3 DNA is TGTGCCAGCAGCGTAGAACTAGCGGTCACCGGGGAGCTGTTTTTT.

CDR3 region: CASSYPSDRVRGEQYF. The CDR3 DNA reads as TGTGCCAGCAGCTACCCGAGTGACAGGGTGCGTGGCGAGCAGTACTTC. The rearrangement links TRBV7-9 to TRBJ2-7, with TRBD1 matching over 7 bases. The CDR3 spans 16 residues. Germline V lookup: CDR1 SEHNR, CDR2 FQNEAQ (reference sequence). J was trimmed by 6 bases and V by 4 bases; bases with no gene match: 15.

V usage is TRBV6-5 and J usage is TRBJ1-2; D ambiguous. V dropped 0 bases and J dropped 0 bases, with 5 bases sitting between them. The CDR3 extends over 14 amino acids. Germline V gene data show CDR1 as MNHEY and CDR2 as SVGAGI. CDR3: CASSYSAPNYGYTF. Written as DNA, the CDR3 is TGTGCCAGCAGTTACTCGGCTCCTAACTATGGCTACACCTTC.

Points on this clone: This specimen includes other DNA sequences encoding the same CDR3. The rearrangement links TRBV6-4 to TRBJ1-1; D not resolved. CDR1 is MRHNA, CDR2 SNTAGT, per germline. This CDR3 has 13 residues. V lost 5 bases and J lost 1, with 8 bases in between. The CDR3 region has the DNA TGTGCCAGCAGTCCCCAGGAGAACACTGAAGCTTTCTTT. It codes for CASSPQENTEAFF.

The chain has TRBV7-9 and TRBJ1-1; D possibly corresponds to TRBD1 (6 bases). V lost 5 bases and J lost 11, with 15 bases in between. The CDR3 consists of 12 residues. Germline CDR1 reads SEHNR; CDR2 reads FQNEAQ (reference sequence). The CDR3 protein is CASSPTGHMAFF. The DNA for the CDR3 is TGTGCCAGCAGCCCCACGGGACACATGGCTTTCTTT.

This chain uses TRBV4-1 with TRBJ2-5; 8 bases agree with TRBD2. There are 13 residues in the CDR3. Unmatched junction bases numbered 3, after V lost 4 bases and J lost 5 bases. Germline loops: CDR1 MGHRA, CDR2 YSYEKL. The CDR3 here is CASSPRGGETQYF. In DNA, the CDR3 is TGCGCCAGCAGCCCCCGGGGGGGGGAGACCCAGTACTTC.

This chain connects TRBV2 to TRBJ2-7; D is possibly TRBD1 (6 bases). V dropped 9 bases and J dropped 7 bases, with 22 bases sitting between them. Germline CDR1 reads SNHLY; CDR2 reads FYNNEI. This CDR3 is 14 amino acids long. CDR3 protein: CARETGYVNGEQYF. DNA of the CDR3: TGTGCCAGGGAGACAGGCTACGTAAATGGAGAGCAGTACTTC.

V and J are TRBV19 and TRBJ1-5; maybe TRBD1 (5 bases). Germline V gives CDR1 LNHDA, CDR2 SQIVND (reference sequence). The CDR3 loop spans 14 amino acids. Trimming took 5 bases from V and 3 from J, leaving 11 bases between them. The CDR3 nucleotides read TGTGCCAGTAGTCCAGGACAAGCCAATCAGCCCCAGCATTTT. Amino acids: CASSPGQANQPQHF. Complete variable domain (other parts from reference TRBV19 and TRBJ1-5): DGGITQSPKYLFRKEGQNVTLSCEQNLNHDAMYWYRQDPGQGLRLIYYSQIVNDFQKGDIAEGYSVSREKKESFPLTVTSAQKNPTAFYLCASSPGQANQPQHFGDGTRLSIL.

V usage is TRBV12-5 and J usage is TRBJ2-6, with 7 bases identical to TRBD1. V trimming: 6 bases; J trimming: 0 bases; junction bases outside the gene matches: 8. The CDR3 totals 17 residues. Germline CDR1 reads LGHNT; CDR2 reads FRNRAP. The DNA of the CDR3 is TGTGCTAGTGGCTCCGGCCAGGGGGACTCTGGGGCCAACGTCCTGACTTTC. As protein: CASGSGQGDSGANVLTF. Full variable domain (missing parts from reference TRBV12-5 and TRBJ2-6): DARVTQTPRHKVTEMGQEVTMRCQPILGHNTVFWYRQTMMQGLELLAYFRNRAPLDDSGMPKDRFSAEMPDATLATLKIQPSEPRDSAVYFCASGSGQGDSGANVLTFGAGSRLTVL.

The sample holds many counts of this clone. V gene TRBV5-5 combines with J gene TRBJ1-1; maybe TRBD1 (6 bases). The CDR3 sequence is 18 residues long. Looked up from germline, CDR1 is SGHKS and CDR2 is YYEKEE (reference sequence). Trimming stripped 3 bases from V and 2 bases from J, with 23 bases between. As DNA, the CDR3 is TGTGCCAGCAGCTCCCTCTTCCCGGACAGCATCATTAACACTGAAGCTTTCTTT. This encodes CASSSLFPDSIINTEAFF.